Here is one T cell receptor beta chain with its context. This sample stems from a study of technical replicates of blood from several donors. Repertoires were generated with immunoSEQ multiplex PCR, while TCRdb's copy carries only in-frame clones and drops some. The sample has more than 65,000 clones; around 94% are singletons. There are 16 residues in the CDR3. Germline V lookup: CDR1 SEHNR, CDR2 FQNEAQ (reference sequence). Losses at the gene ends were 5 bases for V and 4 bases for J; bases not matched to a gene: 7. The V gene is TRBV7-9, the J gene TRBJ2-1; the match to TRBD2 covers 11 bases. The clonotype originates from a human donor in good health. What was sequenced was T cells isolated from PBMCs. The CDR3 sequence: CASSSRGTSGYNEQFF. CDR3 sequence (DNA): TGTGCCAGCAGCAGTAGGGGGACTAGCGGATACAATGAGCAGTTCTTC.